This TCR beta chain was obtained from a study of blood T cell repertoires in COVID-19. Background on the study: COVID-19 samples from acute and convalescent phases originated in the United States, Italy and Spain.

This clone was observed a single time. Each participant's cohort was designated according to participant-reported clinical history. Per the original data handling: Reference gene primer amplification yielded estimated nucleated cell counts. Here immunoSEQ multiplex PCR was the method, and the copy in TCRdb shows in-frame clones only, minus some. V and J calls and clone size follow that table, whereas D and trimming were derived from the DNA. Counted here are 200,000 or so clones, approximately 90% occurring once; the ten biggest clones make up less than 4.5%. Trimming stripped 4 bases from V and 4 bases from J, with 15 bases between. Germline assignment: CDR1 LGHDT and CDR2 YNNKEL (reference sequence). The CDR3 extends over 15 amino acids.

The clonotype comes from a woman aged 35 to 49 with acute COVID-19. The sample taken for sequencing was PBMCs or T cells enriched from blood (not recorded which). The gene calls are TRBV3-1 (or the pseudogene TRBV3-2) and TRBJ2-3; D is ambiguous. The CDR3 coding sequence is TGTGCCAGCAGCCCCCAAAACCCGAGCGCAGATACGCAGTATTTT. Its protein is CASSPQNPSADTQYF.